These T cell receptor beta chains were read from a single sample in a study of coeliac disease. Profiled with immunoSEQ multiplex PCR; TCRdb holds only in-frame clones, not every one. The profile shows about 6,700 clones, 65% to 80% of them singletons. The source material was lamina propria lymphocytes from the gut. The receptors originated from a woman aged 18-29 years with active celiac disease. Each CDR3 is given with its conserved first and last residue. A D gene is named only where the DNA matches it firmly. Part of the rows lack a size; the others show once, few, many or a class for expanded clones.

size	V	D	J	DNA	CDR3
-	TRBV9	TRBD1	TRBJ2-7	TGTGCCAGCAGCTCAAGTAGGGGACAGGGAATCTACGAGCAGTACTTC	CASSSSRGQGIYEQYF
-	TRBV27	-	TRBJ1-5	TGTGCCAGCAGTTTAAATTACGGGACACGCTATAGCAATCAGCCCCAGCATTTT	CASSLNYGTRYSNQPQHF
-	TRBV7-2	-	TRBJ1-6	TGTGCCAGCAGCCCGAGAAATTCACCCCTCCACTTT	CASSPRNSPLHF
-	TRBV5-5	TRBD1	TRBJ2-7	TGTGCCAGCAGCTATAGACAGGGAGCGTCCTCCTACGAGCAGTACTTC	CASSYRQGASSYEQYF
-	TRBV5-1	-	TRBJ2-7	TGCGCCAGCAGGGCGGACACAAGCTCCTACGAGCAGTACTTC	CASRADTSSYEQYF
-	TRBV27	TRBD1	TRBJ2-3	TGTGCCAGCATCCATCAGACAGGGTCGGGGACAGATACGCAGTATTTT	CASIHQTGSGTDTQYF
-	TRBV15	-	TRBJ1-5	TGTGCCACCAGCAGCCTATACTACTCCACAGGAAATAGCAATCAGCCCCAGCATTTT	CATSSLYYSTGNSNQPQHF
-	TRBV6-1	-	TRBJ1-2	TGTGCCAGCAGTGAAGCGACGGGGAACTATGGCTACACCTTC	CASSEATGNYGYTF
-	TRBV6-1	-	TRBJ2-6	TGTGCCAGCAGTCCACAGGGCGCTGGGGCCAACGTCCTGACTTTC	CASSPQGAGANVLTF
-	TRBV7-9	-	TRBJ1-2	TGTGCCAGCAGCCGCGACATGTATGGCTACACCTTC	CASSRDMYGYTF
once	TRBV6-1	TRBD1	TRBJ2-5	TGTGCCAGTCGGGACAGGGCTGAGACGACCCAGTACTTC	CASRDRAETTQYF
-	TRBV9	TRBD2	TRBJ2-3	TGTGCCAGCAGCGGACTAGCCCCAGATACGCAGTATTTT	CASSGLAPDTQYF
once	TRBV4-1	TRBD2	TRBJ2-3	TGCGCCAGCAGCCCGACTAGCGGGGGGGCCTTTTTCACAGATACGCAGTATTTT	CASSPTSGGAFFTDTQYF
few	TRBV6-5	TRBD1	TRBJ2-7	TGTGCCAGCAGTACCCGGGACAGGGCCTCCGAGCAGTACTTC	CASSTRDRASEQYF
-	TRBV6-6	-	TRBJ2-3	TGTGCCAGCAGTTCTCAGGTCACAGATACGCAGTATTTT	CASSSQVTDTQYF
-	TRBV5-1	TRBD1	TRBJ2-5	TGCGCCAGCAGCCTAGGGACAGGGGGACTAGAGACCCAGTACTTC	CASSLGTGGLETQYF
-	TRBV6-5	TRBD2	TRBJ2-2	TGTGCCAGCGGGAGCGGGGGACTAGCCACCGGGGAGCTGTTTTTT	CASGSGGLATGELFF
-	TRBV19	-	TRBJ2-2	TGTGCCAGTAGTATAATTAGTGTCCACACCGGGGAGCTGTTTTTT	CASSIISVHTGELFF
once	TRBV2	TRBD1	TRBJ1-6	TGTGCCAGCACCTCACCGGCGGACAGGGGGTCACCCCTCCACTTT	CASTSPADRGSPLHF
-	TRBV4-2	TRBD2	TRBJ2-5	TGTGCCAGCAGCCAAGACCTTTCTAGCGGTATTCAAGAGACCCAGTACTTC	CASSQDLSSGIQETQYF
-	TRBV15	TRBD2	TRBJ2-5	TGTGCCACCAGCAGAGAACTAGCGCCAAAGACCCAGTACTTC	CATSRELAPKTQYF
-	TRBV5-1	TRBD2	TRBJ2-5	TGCGCCAGCAGTTTTTCCCGGGGGGGCCGAGAGACCCAGTACTTC	CASSFSRGGRETQYF
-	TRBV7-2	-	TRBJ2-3	TGTGCCAGCAGCTATTCTTTCTCCACAGATACGCAGTATTTT	CASSYSFSTDTQYF
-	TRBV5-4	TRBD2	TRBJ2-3	TGTGCCAGCAGCTTCCCCGGGGCGGGAGGGGTTAGCACAGATACGCAGTATTTT	CASSFPGAGGVSTDTQYF
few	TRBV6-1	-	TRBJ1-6	TGTGCCAGCAGTGGCGGGTTGGGCGGTGATTCACCCCTCCACTTT	CASSGGLGGDSPLHF
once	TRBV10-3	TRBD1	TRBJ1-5	TGTGCCATCAGTGACGGGACAGGGGGACAGCCCCAGCATTTT	CAISDGTGGQPQHF
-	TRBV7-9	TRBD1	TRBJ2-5	TGTGCCAGCAGCTTAGGGGACAGGGGGCCTCAAGAGACCCAGTACTTC	CASSLGDRGPQETQYF
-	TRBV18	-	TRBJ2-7	TGTGCCAGCTCCCCCCTTGGCAGGCTGGGCACCGACGAGCAGTACTTC	CASSPLGRLGTDEQYF
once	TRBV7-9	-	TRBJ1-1	TGTGCCAGCAGCCTCCGGGGGGCGAACACTGAAGCTTTCTTT	CASSLRGANTEAFF
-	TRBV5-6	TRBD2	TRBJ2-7	TGTGCCAGCAGCCTCGGGGGGACCCTATCCTACGAGCAGTACTTC	CASSLGGTLSYEQYF
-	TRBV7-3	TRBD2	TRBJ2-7	TGTGCCAGCAGTTCCCTAGCGGGAGAATACTACGAGCAGTACTTC	CASSSLAGEYYEQYF
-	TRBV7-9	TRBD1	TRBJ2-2	TGTGCCAGCAGCTTTAAGCCGGGACAGGGTCCCACCGGGGAGCTGTTTTTT	CASSFKPGQGPTGELFF
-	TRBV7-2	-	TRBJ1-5	TGTGCCAGCAGCTTACAGGGAAGGGACAATCAGCCCCAGCATTTT	CASSLQGRDNQPQHF
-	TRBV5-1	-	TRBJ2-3	TGCGCCAGCAGCTCCCCCGGGGGAACTAGCACAGATACGCAGTATTTT	CASSSPGGTSTDTQYF
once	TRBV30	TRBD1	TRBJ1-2	TGTGCCTGGAGTGCACAGGGGGTGGATGGCTACACCTTC	CAWSAQGVDGYTF
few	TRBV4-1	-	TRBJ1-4	TGCGCCAGCAGCCAAGGCCCCCTCACAGGCACGTCGGCTAATGAAAAACTGTTTTTT	CASSQGPLTGTSANEKLFF
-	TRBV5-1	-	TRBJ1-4	TGCGCCAGCAGCTTGGAAGGGAGAACGGATGAAAAACTGTTTTTT	CASSLEGRTDEKLFF
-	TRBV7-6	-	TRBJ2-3	TGTGCCAGCAGCTCGGTCCTAGGGGTCACAGATACGCAGTATTTT	CASSSVLGVTDTQYF
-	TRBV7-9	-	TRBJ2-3	TGTGCCAGCAGCGTGAGTACAGATACGCAGTATTTT	CASSVSTDTQYF
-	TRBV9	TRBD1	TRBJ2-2	TGTGCCAGCAGCCCCCCGGGGACAGGGACCGGGGAGCTGTTTTTT	CASSPPGTGTGELFF
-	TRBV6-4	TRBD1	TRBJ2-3	TGTGCCAGCAGTGACTCGCTACAGGGGAGCACAGATACGCAGTATTTT	CASSDSLQGSTDTQYF
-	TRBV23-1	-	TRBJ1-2	TGCGCCAGCAGTCCGCGGGGGATACCCTCGGATGAAATCTATGGCTACACCTTC	CASSPRGIPSDEIYGYTF